Listed below are T cell receptor beta chains from one sample, sequenced in a study of cytomegalovirus exposure and HLA in healthy donors. Libraries were prepared by immunoSEQ multiplex PCR; TCRdb keeps only in-frame clonotypes and omits some of them. This repertoire shows 170,000 or so clones, just under 80% found once; its top ten account for 1%. The specimen was PBMCs. Receptor source: a woman between 50 and 59 years old in good health and CMV-seropositive. CDR3s include the opening cysteine and the closing phenylalanine or tryptophan. A D gene is named only where the DNA matches it firmly. Only some rows state a clone size, as once, few, many or a class for expanded clones.

TRBV7-9,-,-,TRBJ1-5,CASSLWGRGDNQPQHF,TGTGCCAGCAGCTTATGGGGGCGGGGGGACAATCAGCCCCAGCATTTT
TRBV11-3,-,-,TRBJ2-1,CASSSPLRNEQFF,TGTGCCAGCAGCTCCCCCCTCAGGAATGAGCAGTTCTTC
TRBV4-2,once,TRBD1,TRBJ2-3,CASSLDRDSRVDTQYF,TGTGCCAGCAGCCTAGACCGGGACAGCCGTGTCGATACGCAGTATTTT
TRBV15,-,TRBD2,TRBJ2-2,CATSTLAGDTGELFF,TGTGCCACCAGCACTCTAGCGGGAGACACCGGGGAGCTGTTTTTT
TRBV18,-,TRBD1,TRBJ1-1,CASSPPGGGLAHTEAFF,TGTGCCAGCTCACCACCAGGGGGCGGGCTTGCTCACACTGAAGCTTTCTTT
TRBV11-2,-,-,TRBJ1-2,CASSSVSGYGYTF,TGTGCCAGCAGCTCTGTATCAGGGTATGGCTACACCTTC
TRBV7-9,-,TRBD1,TRBJ1-4,CSSSLGQGAGEEKLFF,TGTTCCAGCAGCTTAGGTCAGGGGGCTGGCGAGGAAAAACTGTTTTTT
TRBV29-1,once,-,TRBJ1-6,CSVAETNNSPLHF,TGCAGCGTAGCCGAGACTAATAATTCACCCCTCCACTTT
TRBV29-1,few,-,TRBJ2-1,CSVSALAEGQFSHYNEQFF,TGCAGCGTGAGCGCCTTAGCGGAAGGACAATTCTCCCACTACAATGAGCAGTTCTTC
TRBV6-1,-,-,TRBJ1-2,CASSEWGDGYTF,TGTGCCAGCAGTGAATGGGGAGATGGCTACACCTTC
TRBV28,-,-,TRBJ2-3,CASKVSGSSTDTQYF,TGTGCCAGCAAGGTGAGCGGGTCGAGCACAGATACGCAGTATTTT
TRBV5-5,-,-,TRBJ1-2,CASSLAGGRRRDGYTF,TGTGCCAGCAGCTTGGCCGGGGGACGGAGACGTGATGGCTACACCTTC
TRBV4-2,-,TRBD1,TRBJ1-5,CASSQTGQGPNQPQHF,TGTGCCAGCAGCCAAACCGGACAGGGCCCTAATCAGCCCCAGCATTTT
TRBV4-1,-,TRBD2,TRBJ2-5,CASSQGVAGVATGETQYF,TGCGCCAGCAGCCAAGGGGTAGCGGGGGTAGCTACGGGGGAGACCCAGTACTTC
TRBV27,-,-,TRBJ1-5,CASSLSSSNQPQHF,TGTGCCAGCAGTTTATCGAGTAGCAATCAGCCCCAGCATTTT
TRBV10-3,-,-,TRBJ1-2,CAISWENYGYTF,TGTGCCATCAGTTGGGAGAACTATGGCTACACCTTC
TRBV4-3,-,-,TRBJ1-3,CASSNLVGGGNTIYF,TGCGCCAGCAGCAACCTGGTCGGCGGTGGAAACACCATATATTTT
TRBV7-7,-,TRBD2,TRBJ2-5,CASSAPGTSGGTETQYF,TGTGCTAGCAGCGCCCCCGGGACTAGCGGGGGAACGGAGACCCAGTACTTC
TRBV11-3,-,-,TRBJ1-1,CASSLVFPRKAFF,TGTGCCAGCAGCTTAGTGTTTCCCAGGAAAGCTTTCTTT
TRBV5-1,once,-,TRBJ2-1,CASSFAQNEQFF,TGCGCCAGCAGCTTTGCTCAGAATGAGCAGTTCTTC
TRBV11-2,-,-,TRBJ2-1,CASSLEGHRYNEQFF,TGTGCCAGCAGCCTAGAGGGACATCGGTACAATGAGCAGTTCTTC
TRBV7-9,-,-,TRBJ2-5,CASSLVRGMETQYF,TGTGCCAGCAGCTTAGTCAGGGGTATGGAGACCCAGTACTTC
TRBV5-6,-,TRBD1,TRBJ1-4,CASSFRGRNNEKLFF,TGTGCCAGCAGCTTCAGGGGGAGAAATAATGAAAAACTGTTTTTT
TRBV25-1,-,-,TRBJ1-6,CASRGAALHF,TGTGCCAGCCGCGGGGCGGCCCTCCACTTT
TRBV19,-,-,TRBJ1-2,CASLRGSNYGYTF,TGTGCCAGTTTGCGTGGTTCTAACTATGGCTACACCTTC
TRBV5-1,-,TRBD2,TRBJ2-1,CASTHLSGGGNEQFF,TGCGCCAGCACCCACCTTAGCGGGGGGGGAAATGAGCAGTTCTTC
TRBV7-2,-,-,TRBJ1-1,CASRPQGNTEAFF,TGTGCCAGCCGACCACAGGGGAACACTGAAGCTTTCTTT
TRBV5-1,-,TRBD2,TRBJ2-1,CASSLELAGVHEQFF,TGCGCCAGCAGCTTGGAACTAGCGGGAGTCCATGAGCAGTTCTTC
TRBV28,-,TRBD2,TRBJ2-5,CASRSGSETQYF,TGTGCCAGCCGTAGCGGGAGTGAGACCCAGTACTTC
TRBV15,-,-,TRBJ2-3,CATSRELGGTSTDTQYF,TGTGCCACCAGCAGAGAGTTAGGCGGGACTAGCACAGATACGCAGTATTTT
TRBV19,-,-,TRBJ1-5,CASRGRGEGSQPQHF,TGTGCCAGTAGGGGGAGGGGAGAAGGATCTCAGCCCCAGCATTTT
TRBV5-4,few,TRBD1,TRBJ2-3,CASSNPGTGSTDTQYF,TGTGCCAGCAGCAACCCCGGGACAGGGTCCACAGATACGCAGTATTTT
TRBV19,-,TRBD1,TRBJ1-1,CASSITGGTEAFF,TGTGCCAGTAGTATTACAGGGGGTACTGAAGCTTTCTTT
TRBV9,-,TRBD2,TRBJ2-5,CASSVGGGGPGETQYF,TGTGCCAGCAGCGTAGGCGGGGGAGGGCCGGGGGAGACCCAGTACTTC
TRBV19,-,TRBD1,TRBJ2-2,CASSLYGQGARTGELFF,TGTGCCAGTAGTTTATACGGACAGGGGGCGAGAACCGGGGAGCTGTTTTTT
TRBV29-1,-,TRBD1,TRBJ1-1,CSVEDLTGGEAFF,TGCAGCGTTGAAGACTTAACAGGGGGTGAAGCTTTCTTT
TRBV5-4,-,-,TRBJ2-2,CASSRRGSTGELFF,TGTGCCAGCAGCCGGAGGGGCAGCACCGGGGAGCTGTTTTTT
TRBV5-6,few,TRBD1,TRBJ2-1,CASSRKDRGNEQFF,TGTGCCAGCAGCCGAAAGGACAGGGGAAATGAGCAGTTCTTC
TRBV27,-,-,TRBJ2-1,CASSSAGSGHNEQFF,TGTGCCAGCAGTTCCGCGGGGAGCGGCCACAATGAGCAGTTCTTC
TRBV5-1,-,-,TRBJ2-7,CASSIRQNYEQYF,TGCGCCAGCAGCATCCGACAGAACTACGAGCAGTACTTC
TRBV18,-,-,TRBJ2-7,CASSPPVTSYEQYF,TGTGCCAGCTCACCACCGGTGACTAGCTACGAGCAGTACTTC
TRBV7-9,-,TRBD1,TRBJ2-7,CSSSLSTGADEQYF,TGTTCCAGCAGCTTAAGTACAGGGGCCGACGAGCAGTACTTC
TRBV6-1,-,TRBD2,TRBJ2-5,CASSEWASGRKTQYF,TGTGCCAGCAGTGAATGGGCTAGCGGGAGAAAGACCCAGTACTTC
TRBV14,-,-,TRBJ1-2,CASSLGEGRGYTF,TGTGCCAGCAGCCTTGGGGAGGGGAGAGGCTACACCTTC
TRBV27,few,-,TRBJ1-4,CASSLQWTRGGEKLFF,TGTGCCAGCAGTTTACAATGGACTAGAGGAGGTGAAAAACTGTTTTTT
TRBV5-1,-,TRBD1,TRBJ2-7,CASSSGTGGAEQYF,TGCGCCAGCAGCTCCGGGACAGGGGGCGCCGAGCAGTACTTC
TRBV4-1,-,-,TRBJ1-5,CASSQETGKSNSNQPRHF,TGCGCCAGCAGCCAAGAAACAGGGAAAAGCAATAGCAATCAGCCCCGGCATTTT
TRBV9,-,-,TRBJ1-6,CASSPRRGDNSPLHF,TGTGCCAGCAGCCCCCGTAGGGGCGATAATTCACCCCTCCACTTT
TRBV25-1,few,-,TRBJ2-7,CASSPPGVYEQYF,TGTGCCAGCAGTCCGCCGGGAGTCTACGAGCAGTACTTC
TRBV7-9,once,-,TRBJ1-6,CSSSYVSSYNSPLHF,TGTTCCAGCAGCTATGTTTCGTCCTATAATTCACCCCTCCACTTT
TRBV11-2,-,-,TRBJ2-1,CASSLDNYNEQFF,TGTGCCAGCAGCTTAGACAACTACAATGAGCAGTTCTTC
TRBV7-9,-,-,TRBJ2-1,CASIVPGLSHNEQFF,TGTGCCAGCATCGTACCGGGACTTAGTCACAATGAGCAGTTCTTC